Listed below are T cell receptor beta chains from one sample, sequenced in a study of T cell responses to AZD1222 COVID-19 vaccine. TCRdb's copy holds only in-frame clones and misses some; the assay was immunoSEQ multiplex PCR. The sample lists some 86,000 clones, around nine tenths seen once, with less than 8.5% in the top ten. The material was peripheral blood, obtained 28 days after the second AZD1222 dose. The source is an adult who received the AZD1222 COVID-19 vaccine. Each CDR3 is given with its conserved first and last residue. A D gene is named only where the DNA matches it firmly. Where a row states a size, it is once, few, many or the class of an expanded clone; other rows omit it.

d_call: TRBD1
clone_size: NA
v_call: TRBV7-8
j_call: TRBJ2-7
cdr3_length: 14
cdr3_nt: TGTGCCAGCAGCTTAGGGGGACAGGTTTACGAGCAGTACTTC
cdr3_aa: CASSLGGQVYEQYF

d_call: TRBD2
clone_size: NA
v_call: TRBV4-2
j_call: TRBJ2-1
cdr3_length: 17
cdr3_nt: TGTGCCAGCAGCCAAAGGGTCGGGACTAGCGAGAGGCTTGAGCAGTTCTTC
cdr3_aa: CASSQRVGTSERLEQFF

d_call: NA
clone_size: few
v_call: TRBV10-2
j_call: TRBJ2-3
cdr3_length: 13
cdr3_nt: TGCGCCAGCAGTGAGCCCACCACAGATACGCAGTATTTT
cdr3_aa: CASSEPTTDTQYF

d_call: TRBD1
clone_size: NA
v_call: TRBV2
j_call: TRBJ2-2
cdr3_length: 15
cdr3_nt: TGTGCCAGCAGTGGAGGGACAGGAAGCACCGGGGAGCTGTTTTTT
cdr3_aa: CASSGGTGSTGELFF

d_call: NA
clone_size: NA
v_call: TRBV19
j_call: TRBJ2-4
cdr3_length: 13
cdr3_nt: TGTGCCAGTAAGGGGAAGACCAAAAACATTCAGTACTTC
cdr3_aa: CASKGKTKNIQYF

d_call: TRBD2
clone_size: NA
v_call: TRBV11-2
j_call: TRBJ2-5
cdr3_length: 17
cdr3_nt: TGTGCCAGCAGCCCTCGTGCCAGCGGGACCCCAGCGGAAACCCAGTACTTC
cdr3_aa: CASSPRASGTPAETQYF

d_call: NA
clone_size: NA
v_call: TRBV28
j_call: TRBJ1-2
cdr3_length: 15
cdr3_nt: TGTGCCAGCAGTTTACTTACACAGGCTAACTATGGCTACACCTTC
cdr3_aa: CASSLLTQANYGYTF

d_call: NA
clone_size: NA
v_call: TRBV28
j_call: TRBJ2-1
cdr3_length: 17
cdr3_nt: TGTGCCAGCAGTTTCTTGCTTCTAGGAGCCTTTGGGAATGAGCAGTTCTTC
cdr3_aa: CASSFLLLGAFGNEQFF

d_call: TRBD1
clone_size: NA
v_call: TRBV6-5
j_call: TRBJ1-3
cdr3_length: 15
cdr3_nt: TGTGCCACTATAAAGACAGGGTTCGCTGGAAACACCATATATTTT
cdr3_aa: CATIKTGFAGNTIYF

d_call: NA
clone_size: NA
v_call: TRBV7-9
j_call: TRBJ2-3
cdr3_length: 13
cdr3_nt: TGTGCCAGCAGCCCGCGGGTGACAGATACGCAGTATTTT
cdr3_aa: CASSPRVTDTQYF

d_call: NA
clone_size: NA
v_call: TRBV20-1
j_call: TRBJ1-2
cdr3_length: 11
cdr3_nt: TGCAGTGCTAGAGACGACTATGGCTACACCTTC
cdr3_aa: CSARDDYGYTF

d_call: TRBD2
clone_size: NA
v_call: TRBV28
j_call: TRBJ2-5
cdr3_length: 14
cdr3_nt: TGTGCCAGCAGCCTTAGCGGGAGGAGCGAGACCCAGTACTTC
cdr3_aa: CASSLSGRSETQYF

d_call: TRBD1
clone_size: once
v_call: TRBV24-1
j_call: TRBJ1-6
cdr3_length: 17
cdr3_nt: TGTGCCACCAGTGATAGAAATCAGGGGGCGCGTAATTCACCCCTCCACTTT
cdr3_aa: CATSDRNQGARNSPLHF

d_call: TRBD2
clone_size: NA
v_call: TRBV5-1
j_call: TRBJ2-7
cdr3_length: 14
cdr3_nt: TGCGCCAGCCGGGGGAAAACGGGAGGACTCGAGCAGTACTTC
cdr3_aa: CASRGKTGGLEQYF

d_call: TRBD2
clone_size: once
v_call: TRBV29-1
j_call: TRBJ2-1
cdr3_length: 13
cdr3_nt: TGCAGCGTTCTAGCGGGAGTCTACAATGAGCAGTTCTTC
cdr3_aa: CSVLAGVYNEQFF

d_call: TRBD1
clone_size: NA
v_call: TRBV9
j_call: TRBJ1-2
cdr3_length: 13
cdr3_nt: TGTGCCAGCACCTTCGGGACAGAGGATGGCTACACCTTC
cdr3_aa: CASTFGTEDGYTF

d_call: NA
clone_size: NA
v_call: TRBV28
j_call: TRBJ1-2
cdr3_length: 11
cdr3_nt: TGTGCCAGCAGTTTAGACGGGGGGGCGACCTTC
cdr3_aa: CASSLDGGATF

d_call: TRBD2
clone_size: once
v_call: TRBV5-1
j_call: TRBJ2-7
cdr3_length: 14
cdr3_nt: TGCGCCAGCAGCTTGGCTAGCGGGAGTTACGAGCAGTACTTC
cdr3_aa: CASSLASGSYEQYF

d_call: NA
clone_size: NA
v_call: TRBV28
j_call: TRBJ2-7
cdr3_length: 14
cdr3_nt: TGTGCCAGCAGTTCCCCCCAGACTCACTACGAGCAGTACTTC
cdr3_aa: CASSSPQTHYEQYF

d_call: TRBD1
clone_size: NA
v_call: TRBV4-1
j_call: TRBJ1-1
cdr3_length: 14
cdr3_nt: TGCGCCAGCACCTCAAGGCAGGGGGTTTCTGAAGCTTTCTTT
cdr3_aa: CASTSRQGVSEAFF

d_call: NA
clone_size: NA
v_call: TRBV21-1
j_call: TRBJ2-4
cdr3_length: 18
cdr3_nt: TGTGCCAGCATTGGGTTTATTGGCGGGAGTTGGACCAAAAACATTCAGTACTTC
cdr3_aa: CASIGFIGGSWTKNIQYF

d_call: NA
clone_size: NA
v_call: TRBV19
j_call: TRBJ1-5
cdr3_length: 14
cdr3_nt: TGTGCCAGTACCGACAGACCTAGCAATCAGCCCCAGCATTTT
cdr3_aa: CASTDRPSNQPQHF

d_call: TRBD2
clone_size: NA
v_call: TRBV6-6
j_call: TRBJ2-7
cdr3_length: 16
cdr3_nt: TGTGCCAGCAGCCCCTCGGGACTAGCGGAAGCAGTCGAGCAGTACTTC
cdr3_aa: CASSPSGLAEAVEQYF

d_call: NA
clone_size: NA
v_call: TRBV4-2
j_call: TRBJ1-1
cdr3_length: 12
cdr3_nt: TGTGCCAGCAGCCAACGACAAACTGAAGCTTTCTTT
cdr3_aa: CASSQRQTEAFF

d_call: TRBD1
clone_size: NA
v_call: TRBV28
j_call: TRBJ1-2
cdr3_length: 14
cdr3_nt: TGTGCCAGCAGGGGCGGGACAGGGGTAAAGGGCTACACCTTC
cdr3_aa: CASRGGTGVKGYTF

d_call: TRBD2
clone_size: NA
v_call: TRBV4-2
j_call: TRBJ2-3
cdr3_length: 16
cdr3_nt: TGTGCCAGCAGCCAAGAAGAAGGACTAGCGCCAGATACGCAGTATTTT
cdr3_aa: CASSQEEGLAPDTQYF

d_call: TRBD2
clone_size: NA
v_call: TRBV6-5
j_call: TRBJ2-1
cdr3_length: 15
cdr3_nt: TGTGCCAGCGGTAGACTAGCGGGAGTGGGTAATGAGCAGTTCTTC
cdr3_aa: CASGRLAGVGNEQFF

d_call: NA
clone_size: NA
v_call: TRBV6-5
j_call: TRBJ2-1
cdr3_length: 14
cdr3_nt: TGTGCCAGCAGTTACTCAGCCGGGAGCTATGAGCAGTTCTTC
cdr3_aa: CASSYSAGSYEQFF

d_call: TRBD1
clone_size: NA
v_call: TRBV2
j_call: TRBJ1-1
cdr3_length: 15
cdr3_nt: TGTGCCATCCCTCGGGACAGCGCTCTGAACACTGAAGCTTTCTTT
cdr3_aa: CAIPRDSALNTEAFF

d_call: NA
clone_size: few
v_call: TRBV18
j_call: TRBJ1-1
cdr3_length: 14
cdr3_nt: TGTGCCAGCTCACAAACGACAGGGAACACTGAAGCTTTCTTT
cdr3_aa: CASSQTTGNTEAFF

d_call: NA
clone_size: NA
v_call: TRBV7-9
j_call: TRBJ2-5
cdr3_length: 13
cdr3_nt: TGTGCCAGCAGCTTAGCTACGTCTGTGGCCCAGTACTTC
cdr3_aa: CASSLATSVAQYF

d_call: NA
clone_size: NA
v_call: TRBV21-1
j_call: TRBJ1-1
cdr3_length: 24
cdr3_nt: TGTGCCAGCAGCAAAAACCCTACGGAATCCGAGGGTGTCCGGCCGGGGGCCTGCGACACTGAAGCTTTCTTT
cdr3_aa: CASSKNPTESEGVRPGACDTEAFF

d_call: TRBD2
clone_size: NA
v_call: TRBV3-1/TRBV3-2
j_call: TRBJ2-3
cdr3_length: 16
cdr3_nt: TGTGCCAGCAGCCTTGACCTAGCGGGGAACACAGATACGCAGTATTTT
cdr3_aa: CASSLDLAGNTDTQYF

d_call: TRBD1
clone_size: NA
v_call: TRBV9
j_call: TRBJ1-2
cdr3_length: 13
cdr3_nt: TGTGCCAGCAGCGCAGCACGGACAGGTCGCTACACCTTC
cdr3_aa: CASSAARTGRYTF

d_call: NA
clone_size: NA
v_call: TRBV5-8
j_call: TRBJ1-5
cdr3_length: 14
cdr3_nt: TGTGCCAGCTATAGGAGGGGTAGCAATCAGCCCCAGCATTTT
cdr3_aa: CASYRRGSNQPQHF

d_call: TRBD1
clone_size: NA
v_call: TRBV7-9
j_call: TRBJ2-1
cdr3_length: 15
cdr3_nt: TGTGCCAGCAGCTTAGCGGACAGGGGGTGGGATGAGCAGTTCTTC
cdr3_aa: CASSLADRGWDEQFF

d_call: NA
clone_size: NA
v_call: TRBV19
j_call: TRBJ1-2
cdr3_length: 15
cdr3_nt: TGTGCCAGTAGTTCTTGGGGGACCCCTGATTATGGCTACACCTTC
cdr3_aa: CASSSWGTPDYGYTF

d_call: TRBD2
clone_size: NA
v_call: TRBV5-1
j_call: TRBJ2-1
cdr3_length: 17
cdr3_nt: TGCGCCAGCAGCGCCCGACTAGCGGTTTCGTCCTACAATGAGCAGTTCTTC
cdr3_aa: CASSARLAVSSYNEQFF

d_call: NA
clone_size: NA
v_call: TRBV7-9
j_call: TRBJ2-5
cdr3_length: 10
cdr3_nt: TGTGCCAGCAGTCACGAGACCCAGTACTTC
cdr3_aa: CASSHETQYF

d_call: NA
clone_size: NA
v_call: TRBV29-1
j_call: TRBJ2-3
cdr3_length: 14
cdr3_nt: TGCAGCGTTGCAGAGCCTAGTTTGTCGGATACGCAGTATTTT
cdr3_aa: CSVAEPSLSDTQYF

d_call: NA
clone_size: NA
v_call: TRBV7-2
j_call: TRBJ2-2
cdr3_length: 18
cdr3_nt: TGTGCCAGCAGCTTAGCGACAGAGCCCTATTTAAACACCGGGGAGCTGTTTTTT
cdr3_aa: CASSLATEPYLNTGELFF

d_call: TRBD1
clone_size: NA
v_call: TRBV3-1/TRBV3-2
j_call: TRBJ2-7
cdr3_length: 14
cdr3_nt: TGTGCCAGCAGCCGTGGACAGGGAACCTACGAGCAGTACTTC
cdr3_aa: CASSRGQGTYEQYF

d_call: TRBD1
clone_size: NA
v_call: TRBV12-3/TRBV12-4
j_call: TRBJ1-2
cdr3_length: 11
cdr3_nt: TGTGCCAGCAGTTACAGGGGTGGCTACACCTTC
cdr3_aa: CASSYRGGYTF

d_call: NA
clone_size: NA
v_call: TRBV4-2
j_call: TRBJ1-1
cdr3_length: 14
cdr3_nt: TGTGCCAGCAGCCAAGATGTGGTCGACACTGAAGCTTTCTTT
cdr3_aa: CASSQDVVDTEAFF

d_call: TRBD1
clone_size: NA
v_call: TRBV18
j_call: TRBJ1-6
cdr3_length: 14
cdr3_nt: TGTGCCAGCTCACTAACAGGGGATAGGTCACCCCTCCACTTT
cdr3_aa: CASSLTGDRSPLHF

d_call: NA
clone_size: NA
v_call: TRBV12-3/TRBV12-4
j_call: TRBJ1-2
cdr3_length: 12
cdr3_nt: TGTGCCAGCAGTTTATCCAGCTATGGCTACACCTTC
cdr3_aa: CASSLSSYGYTF

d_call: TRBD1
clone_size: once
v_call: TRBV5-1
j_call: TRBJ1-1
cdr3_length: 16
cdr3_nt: TGCGCCAGCAGCTTGGCTCTATCAGGGGGAAGGACTGAAGCTTTCTTT
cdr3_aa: CASSLALSGGRTEAFF

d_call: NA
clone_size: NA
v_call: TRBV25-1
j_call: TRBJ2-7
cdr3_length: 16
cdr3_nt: TGTGCCAGCAGTCCTCGGGGACGGCCAAGTTCCTACGAGCAGTACTTC
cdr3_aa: CASSPRGRPSSYEQYF

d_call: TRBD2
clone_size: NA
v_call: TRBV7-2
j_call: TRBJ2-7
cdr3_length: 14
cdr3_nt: TGTGCCAGCAGCTTAGGGGGAGGGGCCTACGAGCAGTACTTC
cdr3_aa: CASSLGGGAYEQYF

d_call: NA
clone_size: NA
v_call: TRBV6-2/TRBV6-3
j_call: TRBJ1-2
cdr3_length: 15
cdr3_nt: TGTGCCAGCAGTTACAGGCAGGTAGCTAACTATGGCTACACCTTC
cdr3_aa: CASSYRQVANYGYTF

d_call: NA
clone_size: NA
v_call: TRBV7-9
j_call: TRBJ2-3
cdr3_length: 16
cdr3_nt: TGTGCCAGCAGCTTAGCGGCCGGTTCCTTGGTTGATACGCAGTATTTT
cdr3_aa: CASSLAAGSLVDTQYF

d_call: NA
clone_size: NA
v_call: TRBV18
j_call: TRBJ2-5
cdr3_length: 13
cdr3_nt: TGTGCCAGCTCACCATGGGGAGAAGAGACCCAGTACTTC
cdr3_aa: CASSPWGEETQYF

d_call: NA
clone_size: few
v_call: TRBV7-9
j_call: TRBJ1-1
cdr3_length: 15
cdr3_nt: TGTGCCAGCAGCTTAGCGGGGGCGATGAACACTGAAGCTTTCTTT
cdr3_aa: CASSLAGAMNTEAFF

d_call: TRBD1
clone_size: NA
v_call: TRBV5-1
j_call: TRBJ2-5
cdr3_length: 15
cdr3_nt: TGCGCCAGCAGCTTCCGACAGGGTCCTCAAGAGACCCAGTACTTC
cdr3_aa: CASSFRQGPQETQYF

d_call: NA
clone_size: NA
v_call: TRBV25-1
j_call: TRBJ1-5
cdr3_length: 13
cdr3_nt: TGTGCCAGCAGTTCCACCTCCAATCAGCCCCAGCATTTT
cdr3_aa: CASSSTSNQPQHF

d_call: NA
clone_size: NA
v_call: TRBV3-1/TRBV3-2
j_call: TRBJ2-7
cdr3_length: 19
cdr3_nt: TGTGCCAGCAGCCAACTGGGACAGTTTATAGCGGGAACGGCCTACGAGCAGTACTTC
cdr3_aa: CASSQLGQFIAGTAYEQYF

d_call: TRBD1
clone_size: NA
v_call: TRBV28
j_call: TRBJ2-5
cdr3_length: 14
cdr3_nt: TGTGCCAGCATGGAGTGGACAGGGGAAGAGACCCAGTACTTC
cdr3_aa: CASMEWTGEETQYF

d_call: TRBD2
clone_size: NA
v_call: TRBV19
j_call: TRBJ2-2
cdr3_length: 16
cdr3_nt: TGTGCCAGTAGTACCCTAGCGGGAGGCGACACCGGGGAGCTGTTTTTT
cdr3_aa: CASSTLAGGDTGELFF

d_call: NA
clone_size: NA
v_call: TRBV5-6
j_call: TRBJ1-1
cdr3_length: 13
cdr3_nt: TGTGCCAGCAGCTTCCCAGGGAGTACTGAAGCTTTCTTT
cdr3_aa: CASSFPGSTEAFF

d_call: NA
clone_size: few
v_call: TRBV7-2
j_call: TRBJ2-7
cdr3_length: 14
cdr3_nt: TGTGCCAGCAGCTTAGCGGGGGCTACCTACGAGCAGTACTTC
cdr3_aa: CASSLAGATYEQYF